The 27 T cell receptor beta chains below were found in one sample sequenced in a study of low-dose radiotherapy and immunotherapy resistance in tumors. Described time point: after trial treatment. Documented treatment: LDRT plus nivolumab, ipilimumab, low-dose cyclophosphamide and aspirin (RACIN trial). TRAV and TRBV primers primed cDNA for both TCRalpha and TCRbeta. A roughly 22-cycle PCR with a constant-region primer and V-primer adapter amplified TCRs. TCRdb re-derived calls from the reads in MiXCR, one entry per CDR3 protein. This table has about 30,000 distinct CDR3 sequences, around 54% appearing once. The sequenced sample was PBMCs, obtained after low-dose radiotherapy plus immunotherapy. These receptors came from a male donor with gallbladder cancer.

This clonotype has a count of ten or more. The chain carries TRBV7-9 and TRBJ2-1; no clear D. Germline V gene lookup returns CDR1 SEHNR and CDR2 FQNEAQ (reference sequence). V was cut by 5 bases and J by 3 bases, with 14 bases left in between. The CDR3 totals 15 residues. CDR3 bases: TGTGCCAGCAGCGCCTCCGGGTCCATCTACAATGAGCAGTTCTTC. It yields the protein CASSASGSIYNEQFF.

The CDR3 sequence: CASSPTAGNEQFF. DNA for the CDR3: TGTGCCAGCAGCCCGACGGCTGGCAATGAGCAGTTCTTC. V is TRBV7-9 and J is TRBJ2-1; no reliable D call. V gave up 5 bases and J gave up 6 bases, with 11 bases separating them. CDR1 and CDR2 from the germline V gene are SEHNR and FQNEAQ (reference sequence). CDR3 length: 13 residues.

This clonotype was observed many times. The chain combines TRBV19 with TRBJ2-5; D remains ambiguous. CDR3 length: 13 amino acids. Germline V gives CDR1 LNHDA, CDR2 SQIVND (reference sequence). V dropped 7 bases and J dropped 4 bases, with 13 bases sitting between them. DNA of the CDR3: TGTGCCAGTACCTTCCGTTGGGGAGAGACCCAGTACTTC. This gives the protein CASTFRWGETQYF.

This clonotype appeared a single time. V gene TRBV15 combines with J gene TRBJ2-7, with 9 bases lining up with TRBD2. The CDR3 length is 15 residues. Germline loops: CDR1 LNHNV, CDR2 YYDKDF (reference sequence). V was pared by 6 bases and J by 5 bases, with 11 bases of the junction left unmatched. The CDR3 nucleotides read TGTGCCACCAGAGGGGGGTCTAGCGGGAACCACGAGCAGTACTTC. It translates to CATRGGSSGNHEQYF.

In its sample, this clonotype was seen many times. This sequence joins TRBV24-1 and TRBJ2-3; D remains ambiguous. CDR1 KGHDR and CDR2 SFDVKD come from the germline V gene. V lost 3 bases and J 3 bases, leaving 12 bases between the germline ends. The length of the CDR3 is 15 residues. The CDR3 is CATSDPNMKTDTQYF. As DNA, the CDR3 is TGTGCCACCAGTGATCCGAATATGAAAACAGATACGCAGTATTTT.

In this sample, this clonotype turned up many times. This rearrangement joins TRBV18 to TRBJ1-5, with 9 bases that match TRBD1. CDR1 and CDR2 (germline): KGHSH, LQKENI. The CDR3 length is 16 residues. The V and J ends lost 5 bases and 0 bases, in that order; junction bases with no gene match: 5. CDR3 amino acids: CASSAQTGGSNQPQHF. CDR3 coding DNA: TGTGCCAGCTCAGCCCAGACAGGGGGTAGCAATCAGCCCCAGCATTTT.

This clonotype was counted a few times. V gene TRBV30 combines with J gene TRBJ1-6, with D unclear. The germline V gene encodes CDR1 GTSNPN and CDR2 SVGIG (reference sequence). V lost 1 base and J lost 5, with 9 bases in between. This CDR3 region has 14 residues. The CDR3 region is CAWSEGGNNSPLHF. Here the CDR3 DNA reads TGTGCCTGGAGTGAGGGCGGTAATAATTCACCCCTCCACTTT. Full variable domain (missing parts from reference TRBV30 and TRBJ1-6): SQTIHQWPATLVQPVGSPLSLECTVEGTSNPNLYWYRQAAGRGLQLLFYSVGIGQISSEVPQNLSASRPQDRQFILSSKKLLLSDSGFYLCAWSEGGNNSPLHFGNGTRLTVT.

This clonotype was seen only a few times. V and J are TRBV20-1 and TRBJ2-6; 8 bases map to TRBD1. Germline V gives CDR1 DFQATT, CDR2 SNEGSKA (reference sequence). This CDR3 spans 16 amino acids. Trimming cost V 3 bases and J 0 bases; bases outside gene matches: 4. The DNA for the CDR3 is TGCAGTGCTAGTACAGGGGGGAGCTCTGGGGCCAACGTCCTGACTTTC. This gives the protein CSASTGGSSGANVLTF.

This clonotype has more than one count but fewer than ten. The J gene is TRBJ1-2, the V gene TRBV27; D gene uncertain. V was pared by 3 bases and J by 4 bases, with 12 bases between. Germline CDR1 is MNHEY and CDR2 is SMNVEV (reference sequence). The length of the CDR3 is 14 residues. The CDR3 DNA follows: TGTGCCAGCAGTTTGGGTAACAGACTCTATGGCTACACCTTC. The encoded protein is CASSLGNRLYGYTF.

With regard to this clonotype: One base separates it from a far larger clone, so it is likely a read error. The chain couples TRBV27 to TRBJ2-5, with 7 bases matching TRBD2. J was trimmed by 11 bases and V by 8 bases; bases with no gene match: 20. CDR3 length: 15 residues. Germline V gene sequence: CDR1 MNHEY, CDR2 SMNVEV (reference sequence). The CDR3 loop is CASASWGGDYNEQYF. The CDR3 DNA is TGTGCCAGCGCCAGCTGGGGAGGGGACTACAATGAGCAGTACTTC.

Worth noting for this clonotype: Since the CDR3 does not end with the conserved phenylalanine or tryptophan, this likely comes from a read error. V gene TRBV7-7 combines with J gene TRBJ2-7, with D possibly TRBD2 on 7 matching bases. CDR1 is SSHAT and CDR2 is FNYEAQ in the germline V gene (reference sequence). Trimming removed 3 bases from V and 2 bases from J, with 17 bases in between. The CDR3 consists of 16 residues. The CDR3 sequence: CASSFLGLEGAYEQYC. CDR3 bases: TGTGCCAGCAGCTTCCTCGGACTAGAGGGGGCCTACGAGCAGTACTGC.

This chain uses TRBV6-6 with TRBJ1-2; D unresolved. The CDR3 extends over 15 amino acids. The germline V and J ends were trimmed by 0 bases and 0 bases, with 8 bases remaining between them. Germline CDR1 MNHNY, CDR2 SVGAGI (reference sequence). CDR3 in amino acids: CASSYSQRANYGYTF. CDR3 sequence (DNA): TGTGCCAGCAGTTACTCCCAAAGGGCTAACTATGGCTACACCTTC.

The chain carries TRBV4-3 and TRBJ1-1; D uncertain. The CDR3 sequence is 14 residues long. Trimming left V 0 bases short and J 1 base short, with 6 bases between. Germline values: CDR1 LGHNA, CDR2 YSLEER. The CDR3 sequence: CASSQEGWNTEAFF. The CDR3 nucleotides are TGCGCCAGCAGCCAAGAAGGGTGGAACACTGAAGCTTTCTTT.

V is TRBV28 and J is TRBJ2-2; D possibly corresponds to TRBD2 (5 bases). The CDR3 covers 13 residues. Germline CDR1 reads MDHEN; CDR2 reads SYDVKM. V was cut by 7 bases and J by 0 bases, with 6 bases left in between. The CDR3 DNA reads TGTGCCAGCATCGGGGCGAACACCGGGGAGCTGTTTTTT. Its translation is CASIGANTGELFF.

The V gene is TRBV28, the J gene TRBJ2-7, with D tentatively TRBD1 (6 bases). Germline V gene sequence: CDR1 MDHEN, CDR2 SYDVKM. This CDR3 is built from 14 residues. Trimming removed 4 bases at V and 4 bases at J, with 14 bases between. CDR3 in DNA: TGTGCCAGCAGTTCGGCAGGGGATAAGTACGAGCAGTACTTC. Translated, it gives CASSSAGDKYEQYF.

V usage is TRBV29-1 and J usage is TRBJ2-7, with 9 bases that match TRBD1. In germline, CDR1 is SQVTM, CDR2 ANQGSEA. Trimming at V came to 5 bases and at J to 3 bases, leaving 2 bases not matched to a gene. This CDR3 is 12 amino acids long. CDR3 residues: CSVRDRVYEQYF. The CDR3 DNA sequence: TGCAGCGTTAGGGACAGGGTCTACGAGCAGTACTTC.

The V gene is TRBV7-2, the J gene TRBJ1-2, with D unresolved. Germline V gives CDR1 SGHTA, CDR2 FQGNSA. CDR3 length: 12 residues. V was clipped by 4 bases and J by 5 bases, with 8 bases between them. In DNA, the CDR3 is TGTGCCAGCAGCTCCGGAGTATATGGCTACACCTTC. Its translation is CASSSGVYGYTF.

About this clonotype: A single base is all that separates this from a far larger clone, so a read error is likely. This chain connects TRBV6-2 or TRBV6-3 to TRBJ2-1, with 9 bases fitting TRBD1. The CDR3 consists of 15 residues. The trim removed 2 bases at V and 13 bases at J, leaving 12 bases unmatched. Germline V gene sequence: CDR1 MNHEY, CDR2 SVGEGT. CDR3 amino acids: CASSYEQGARETQFF. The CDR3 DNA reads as TGTGCCAGCAGTTACGAACAGGGGGCTCGGGAGACCCAGTTCTTC.

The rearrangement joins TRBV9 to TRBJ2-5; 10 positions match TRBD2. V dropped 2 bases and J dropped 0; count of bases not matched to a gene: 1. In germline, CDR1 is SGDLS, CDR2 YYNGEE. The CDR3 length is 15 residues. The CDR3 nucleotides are TGTGCCAGCAGCGTTAGCGGGAGGTACCAAGAGACCCAGTACTTC. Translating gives CASSVSGRYQETQYF.

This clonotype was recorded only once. DNA of the CDR3: TGTGCCAGCAACCATCCTCCCTGGGACAGGGGGCGCGTGGGCACCGGGGAGCTGTTTTTT. The encoded protein is CASNHPPWDRGRVGTGELFF. The rearrangement links TRBV12-3 or TRBV12-4 to TRBJ2-2, with 12 bases lining up with TRBD1. The CDR3 is made up of 20 amino acids. With 7 bases clipped from V and 4 bases from J, the junction kept 19 bases outside the gene matches.

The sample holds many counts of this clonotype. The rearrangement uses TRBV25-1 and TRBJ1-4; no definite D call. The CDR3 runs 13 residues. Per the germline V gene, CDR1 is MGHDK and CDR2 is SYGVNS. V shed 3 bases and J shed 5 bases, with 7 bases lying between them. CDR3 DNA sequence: TGTGCCAGCAGTGATCAGAGAAATGAAAAACTGTTTTTT. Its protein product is CASSDQRNEKLFF. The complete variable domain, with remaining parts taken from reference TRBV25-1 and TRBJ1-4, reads EADIYQTPRYLVIGTGKKITLECSQTMGHDKMYWYQQDPGMELHLIHYSYGVNSTEKGDLSSESTVSRIRTEHFPLTLESARPSHTSQYLCASSDQRNEKLFFGSGTQLSVL.

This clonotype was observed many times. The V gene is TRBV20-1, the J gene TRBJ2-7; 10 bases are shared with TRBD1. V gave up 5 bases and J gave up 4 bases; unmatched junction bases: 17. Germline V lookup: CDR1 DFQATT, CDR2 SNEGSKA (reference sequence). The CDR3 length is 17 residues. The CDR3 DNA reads TGCAGTGCTTCCGGGACAGGGGTTCCAGATGGGTTTTACGAGCAGTACTTC. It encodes CSASGTGVPDGFYEQYF.

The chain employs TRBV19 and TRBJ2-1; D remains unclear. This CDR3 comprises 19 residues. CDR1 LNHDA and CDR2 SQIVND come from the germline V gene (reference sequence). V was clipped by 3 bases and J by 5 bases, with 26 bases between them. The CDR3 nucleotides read TGTGCCAGTAGTATGACCTCGGCCGGTCTCCTAGGACCCGACAATGAGCAGTTCTTC. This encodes CASSMTSAGLLGPDNEQFF.

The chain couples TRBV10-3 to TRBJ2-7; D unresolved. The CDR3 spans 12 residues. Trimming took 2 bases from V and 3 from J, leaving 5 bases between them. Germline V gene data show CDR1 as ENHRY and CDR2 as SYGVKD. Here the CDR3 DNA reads TGTGCCATCAGTGAGGCGAACTACGAGCAGTACTTC. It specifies CAISEANYEQYF.

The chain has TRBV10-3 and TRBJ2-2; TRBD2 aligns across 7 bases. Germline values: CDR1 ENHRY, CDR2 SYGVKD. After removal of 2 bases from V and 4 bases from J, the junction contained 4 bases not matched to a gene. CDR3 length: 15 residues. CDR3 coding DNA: TGTGCCATCAGTGAGACCGGGGGGAGCACCGGGGAGCTGTTTTTT. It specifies CAISETGGSTGELFF.

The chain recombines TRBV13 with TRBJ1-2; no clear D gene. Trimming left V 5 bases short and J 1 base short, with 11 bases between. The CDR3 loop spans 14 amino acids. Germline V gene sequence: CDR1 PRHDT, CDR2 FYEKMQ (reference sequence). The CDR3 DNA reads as TGTGCCAGCAGCCAAGCTGGAGTTAACTATGGCTACACCTTC. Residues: CASSQAGVNYGYTF.

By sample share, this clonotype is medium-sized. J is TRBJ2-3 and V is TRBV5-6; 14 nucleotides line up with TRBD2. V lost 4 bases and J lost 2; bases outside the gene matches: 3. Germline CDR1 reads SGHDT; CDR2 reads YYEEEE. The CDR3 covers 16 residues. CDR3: CASSVTSGGATDTQYF. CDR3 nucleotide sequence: TGTGCCAGCAGCGTGACTAGCGGGGGGGCCACAGATACGCAGTATTTT.